This is a list of T cell receptor beta chains from one sample in a study of T cell responses to AZD1222 COVID-19 vaccine. Using immunoSEQ multiplex PCR, the repertoire was profiled, and TCRdb retains in-frame clones only, with some absent. The data hold 150,000 to 200,000 clones, with 85% to 95% observed a single time. Sequenced material: peripheral blood, taken on day 0 of AZD1222 vaccination. Receptors originate from an adult in good health. The CDR3 runs from the conserved cysteine through the conserved F or W. Each record gives: J gene, V gene, D gene, clone size, CDR3 DNA, CDR3 protein. The D gene is left open where the match is weak. Clone size is shown for a subset of rows, as once, few, many or a class of expanded clone.

J gene: TRBJ2-3
V gene: TRBV19
D gene: -
clone size: -
CDR3 DNA: TGTGCCAGTAGTATGTATAGCGGAGCCCTCACAGATACGCAGTATTTT
CDR3 protein: CASSMYSGALTDTQYF

J gene: TRBJ1-5
V gene: TRBV6-5
D gene: -
clone size: -
CDR3 DNA: TGTGCCAGCAGACCCGAGTGGGGGCTCCTACAGCCCCAGCATTTT
CDR3 protein: CASRPEWGLLQPQHF

J gene: TRBJ2-7
V gene: TRBV13
D gene: -
clone size: -
CDR3 DNA: TGTGCCAGCAGGCAGGCTGGCCTTTACGAGCAGTACTTC
CDR3 protein: CASRQAGLYEQYF

J gene: TRBJ2-7
V gene: TRBV2
D gene: -
clone size: -
CDR3 DNA: TGTGCCAGCAAGTGGGGAAGGGTGGGCAACGAGCAGTACTTC
CDR3 protein: CASKWGRVGNEQYF

J gene: TRBJ1-5
V gene: TRBV7-9
D gene: -
clone size: -
CDR3 DNA: TGTGCCAGCAGCTCAGGGGAGGGTAGCTCAAATCAGCCCCAGCATTTT
CDR3 protein: CASSSGEGSSNQPQHF

J gene: TRBJ1-3
V gene: TRBV12-3/TRBV12-4
D gene: -
clone size: -
CDR3 DNA: TGTGCCAGCAGTTCAACAGGAGGAAACACCATATATTTT
CDR3 protein: CASSSTGGNTIYF

J gene: TRBJ1-1
V gene: TRBV6-1
D gene: -
clone size: -
CDR3 DNA: TGTGCCAGCAGTGAAAGGGGTGAGCAGGGCACTGAAGCTTTCTTT
CDR3 protein: CASSERGEQGTEAFF

J gene: TRBJ2-2
V gene: TRBV12-3/TRBV12-4
D gene: -
clone size: -
CDR3 DNA: TGTGCCAGCAGTTTATCCAACACCGGGGAGCTGTTTTTT
CDR3 protein: CASSLSNTGELFF

J gene: TRBJ1-2
V gene: TRBV4-3
D gene: TRBD1
clone size: -
CDR3 DNA: TGCGCCAGCAGCGAGCCGGGACAGGGATCCTATGGCTACACCTTC
CDR3 protein: CASSEPGQGSYGYTF

J gene: TRBJ2-7
V gene: TRBV11-3
D gene: TRBD1
clone size: -
CDR3 DNA: TGTGCCAGCAGCTCCAGGACAGGGAAGATCTACGAGCAGTACTTC
CDR3 protein: CASSSRTGKIYEQYF

J gene: TRBJ2-1
V gene: TRBV6-4
D gene: TRBD1
clone size: -
CDR3 DNA: TGTGCCAGCAGTGTTGGACAGGGCTTCAATGAGCAGTTCTTC
CDR3 protein: CASSVGQGFNEQFF

J gene: TRBJ2-3
V gene: TRBV6-5
D gene: -
clone size: -
CDR3 DNA: TGTGCCAGCAGTTACTCGAATTTCCTAGCGACAGATACGCAGTATTTT
CDR3 protein: CASSYSNFLATDTQYF

J gene: TRBJ1-1
V gene: TRBV25-1
D gene: -
clone size: -
CDR3 DNA: TGTGCCAGCAGTGGGGCAGGGAACACTGAAGCTTTCTTT
CDR3 protein: CASSGAGNTEAFF

J gene: TRBJ2-5
V gene: TRBV24-1
D gene: TRBD1
clone size: few
CDR3 DNA: TGTGCCACCAGTACAGGGGAAGTTGGTAGAGAGACCCAGTACTTC
CDR3 protein: CATSTGEVGRETQYF

J gene: TRBJ2-7
V gene: TRBV7-9
D gene: -
clone size: -
CDR3 DNA: TGTGCCAGCAGTCCCTCTGGGGCTAGTCCCTACGAGCAGTACTTC
CDR3 protein: CASSPSGASPYEQYF

J gene: TRBJ2-5
V gene: TRBV30
D gene: -
clone size: -
CDR3 DNA: TGTGCCTGGAGTGTTGGAGGCGGAGAGACCCAGTACTTC
CDR3 protein: CAWSVGGGETQYF

J gene: TRBJ1-2
V gene: TRBV6-2/TRBV6-3
D gene: TRBD1
clone size: -
CDR3 DNA: TGTGCCAGCAGTTACCGTCGACAGGGTGGCTACACCTTC
CDR3 protein: CASSYRRQGGYTF

J gene: TRBJ2-5
V gene: TRBV29-1
D gene: TRBD2
clone size: -
CDR3 DNA: TGCAGCGCCGGACAGGGGACTAGCGGGGGTGAGACCCAGTACTTC
CDR3 protein: CSAGQGTSGGETQYF

J gene: TRBJ1-3
V gene: TRBV7-4
D gene: -
clone size: -
CDR3 DNA: TGTGCCAGCATCGCGAGGGGTGGCTCTGGAAACACCATATATTTT
CDR3 protein: CASIARGGSGNTIYF

J gene: TRBJ1-2
V gene: TRBV7-9
D gene: -
clone size: -
CDR3 DNA: TGTGCCAGCAGCTTCGGCCAGGGAGATTGGAATGGCTACACCTTC
CDR3 protein: CASSFGQGDWNGYTF

J gene: TRBJ2-3
V gene: TRBV7-2
D gene: -
clone size: -
CDR3 DNA: TGTGCCAGCAGCCCGTATTCCCAGAGGGTGACAGATACGCAGTATTTT
CDR3 protein: CASSPYSQRVTDTQYF

J gene: TRBJ1-1
V gene: TRBV28
D gene: -
clone size: -
CDR3 DNA: TGTGCCAGCAGTTTGGCGGGGCCTGAAGCTTTCTTT
CDR3 protein: CASSLAGPEAFF

J gene: TRBJ2-6
V gene: TRBV7-3
D gene: TRBD2
clone size: -
CDR3 DNA: TGTGCCAGCAGCCCAAGGGGCCAGCGGGAGTTCTTCATTTCTGGGGCCAACGTCCTGACTTTC
CDR3 protein: CASSPRGQREFFISGANVLTF

J gene: TRBJ2-1
V gene: TRBV5-1
D gene: -
clone size: -
CDR3 DNA: TGCGCCAGCAGCTTGGGGTTCTCCTACAATGAGCAGTTCTTC
CDR3 protein: CASSLGFSYNEQFF

J gene: TRBJ2-1
V gene: TRBV24-1
D gene: TRBD2
clone size: -
CDR3 DNA: TGTGCCACCAGTGAACTCCGGACTAGCGACTACAATGAGCAGTTCTTC
CDR3 protein: CATSELRTSDYNEQFF

J gene: TRBJ2-2
V gene: TRBV24-1
D gene: TRBD1
clone size: once
CDR3 DNA: TGTGCCACCAGTGATCCCGGTACAGGGGAGACCGGGGAGCTGTTTTTT
CDR3 protein: CATSDPGTGETGELFF

J gene: TRBJ2-7
V gene: TRBV7-2
D gene: TRBD2
clone size: -
CDR3 DNA: TGTGCCAGCAGCTCCCAGTCTAGCGGGAGGGCCCACGAGCAGTACTTC
CDR3 protein: CASSSQSSGRAHEQYF

J gene: TRBJ2-3
V gene: TRBV7-9
D gene: TRBD1
clone size: -
CDR3 DNA: TGTGCCAGCAGCCGATGGACAGGGGAGAGAACAGATACGCAGTATTTT
CDR3 protein: CASSRWTGERTDTQYF

J gene: TRBJ1-1
V gene: TRBV2
D gene: TRBD1
clone size: -
CDR3 DNA: TGTGCCAGCAGTGCTCTTACAGGGGCTTCTTCTGAAGCTTTCTTT
CDR3 protein: CASSALTGASSEAFF

J gene: TRBJ2-5
V gene: TRBV30
D gene: -
clone size: -
CDR3 DNA: TGTGCCTGGAGCGCAGGTGGGGAGACCCAGTACTTC
CDR3 protein: CAWSAGGETQYF

J gene: TRBJ1-3
V gene: TRBV30
D gene: -
clone size: -
CDR3 DNA: TGTGCCTGGAGTACCGGGGTAGGAAACACCATATATTTT
CDR3 protein: CAWSTGVGNTIYF

J gene: TRBJ2-7
V gene: TRBV28
D gene: -
clone size: -
CDR3 DNA: TGTGCCAGCAGTTTTCCGTTCGGGGTAAGAGACGAGCAGTACTTC
CDR3 protein: CASSFPFGVRDEQYF

J gene: TRBJ2-5
V gene: TRBV14
D gene: -
clone size: -
CDR3 DNA: TGTGCCAGCAGCCCTTCTTTCTCTCGGGTGCGAGAGACCCAGTACTTC
CDR3 protein: CASSPSFSRVRETQYF

J gene: TRBJ2-7
V gene: TRBV6-5
D gene: TRBD1
clone size: -
CDR3 DNA: TGTGCCAGCAGGAAGGACAGGCCGAGCTCCTACGAGCAGTACTTC
CDR3 protein: CASRKDRPSSYEQYF

J gene: TRBJ1-2
V gene: TRBV9
D gene: -
clone size: -
CDR3 DNA: TGTGCCAGCACCCCGGTGGGGGATAACTATGGCTACACCTTC
CDR3 protein: CASTPVGDNYGYTF

J gene: TRBJ1-3
V gene: TRBV5-5
D gene: TRBD1
clone size: -
CDR3 DNA: TGTGCCAGCAGCTTCGGGACAGGCGATTCTGGAAACACCATATATTTT
CDR3 protein: CASSFGTGDSGNTIYF

J gene: TRBJ1-1
V gene: TRBV4-1
D gene: -
clone size: -
CDR3 DNA: TGCGCCAGTCAAGACAACAGGCAAATGAACACTGAAGCTTTCTTT
CDR3 protein: CASQDNRQMNTEAFF

J gene: TRBJ1-1
V gene: TRBV3-1/TRBV3-2
D gene: -
clone size: -
CDR3 DNA: TGTGCCAGCAGCCAAGAAGGTCAGTTGAACACTGAAGCTTTCTTT
CDR3 protein: CASSQEGQLNTEAFF

J gene: TRBJ2-1
V gene: TRBV27
D gene: -
clone size: -
CDR3 DNA: TGTGCCAGCAGTTACCGGGGCCCCTACAATGAGCAGTTCTTC
CDR3 protein: CASSYRGPYNEQFF

J gene: TRBJ2-7
V gene: TRBV30
D gene: -
clone size: -
CDR3 DNA: TGTGCCTGGAGGGGGACTGGCTCCTACGAGCAGTACTTC
CDR3 protein: CAWRGTGSYEQYF

J gene: TRBJ2-7
V gene: TRBV6-5
D gene: TRBD1
clone size: -
CDR3 DNA: TGTGCCAGCAGGGCCCTGGACAGGGTCCAGTACGAGCAGTACTTC
CDR3 protein: CASRALDRVQYEQYF

J gene: TRBJ2-5
V gene: TRBV9
D gene: -
clone size: -
CDR3 DNA: TGTGCCAGCAGCCCCCGGACTGAAGAGACCCAGTACTTC
CDR3 protein: CASSPRTEETQYF

J gene: TRBJ1-2
V gene: TRBV7-9
D gene: -
clone size: -
CDR3 DNA: TGTGCCAGCAGCTCGACGACAAACCCTAACTATGGCTACACCTTC
CDR3 protein: CASSSTTNPNYGYTF

J gene: TRBJ1-2
V gene: TRBV7-2
D gene: -
clone size: -
CDR3 DNA: TGTGCCAGCAGCTCCCCACCCGGGATCTCCCAATACCTTACCTATGGCTACACCTTC
CDR3 protein: CASSSPPGISQYLTYGYTF

J gene: TRBJ2-2
V gene: TRBV6-5
D gene: -
clone size: -
CDR3 DNA: TGTGCCAGCAGTTCCGAAAAGCTCTTCACCGGGGAGCTGTTTTTT
CDR3 protein: CASSSEKLFTGELFF

J gene: TRBJ2-7
V gene: TRBV4-1
D gene: -
clone size: -
CDR3 DNA: TGCGCCAGCAGCCAAGATTGGCAGGAACCCTACGAGCAGTACTTC
CDR3 protein: CASSQDWQEPYEQYF

J gene: TRBJ1-6
V gene: TRBV30
D gene: TRBD1
clone size: -
CDR3 DNA: TGTGCCTGGAGTGTACAGGGGCAGTCACCCCTCCACTTT
CDR3 protein: CAWSVQGQSPLHF

J gene: TRBJ1-2
V gene: TRBV9
D gene: -
clone size: once
CDR3 DNA: TGTGCCAGCAGCGTAGGGTGGACTGCGCTCTATGGCTACACCTTC
CDR3 protein: CASSVGWTALYGYTF

J gene: TRBJ1-2
V gene: TRBV2
D gene: TRBD1
clone size: once
CDR3 DNA: TGTGCCAGCAGTGGGGACAGGGGGAACTATGGCTACACCTTC
CDR3 protein: CASSGDRGNYGYTF

J gene: TRBJ1-4
V gene: TRBV5-1
D gene: TRBD1
clone size: -
CDR3 DNA: TGCGCCAGCAGCTTATGGACAGGGACTAATGAAAAACTGTTTTTT
CDR3 protein: CASSLWTGTNEKLFF

J gene: TRBJ2-1
V gene: TRBV7-7
D gene: -
clone size: -
CDR3 DNA: TGTGCCAGCAGCTTAGGGGGGCCGGGAGAGTCCTACAATGAGCAGTTCTTC
CDR3 protein: CASSLGGPGESYNEQFF

J gene: TRBJ1-1
V gene: TRBV9
D gene: -
clone size: -
CDR3 DNA: TGTGCCAGCAGTTGGGACCGGCTCGGCACTGAAGCTTTCTTT
CDR3 protein: CASSWDRLGTEAFF

J gene: TRBJ1-1
V gene: TRBV3-1/TRBV3-2
D gene: TRBD1
clone size: -
CDR3 DNA: TGTGCCAGCAGCCTCTTGACAGGGGACACTGAAGCTTTCTTT
CDR3 protein: CASSLLTGDTEAFF

J gene: TRBJ2-6
V gene: TRBV2
D gene: TRBD2
clone size: once
CDR3 DNA: TGTGCCAGCAGTCAACTTAGCGGGAGGACGCATGGGGCCAACGTCCTGACTTTC
CDR3 protein: CASSQLSGRTHGANVLTF

J gene: TRBJ2-3
V gene: TRBV5-1
D gene: -
clone size: once
CDR3 DNA: TGCGCCAGCAGCTGGGACTCAGGGGGTCTCACAGATACGCAGTATTTT
CDR3 protein: CASSWDSGGLTDTQYF